These 10 T cell receptor beta chains share one sample of origin, sequenced in a study of blood T cell repertoires in COVID-19. Some clones are missing from TCRdb's copy, which holds only in-frame ones; the method was immunoSEQ multiplex PCR. The sample has under 300,000 clones; approximately 87% are singletons. Sequencing used peripheral blood. These receptor sequences come from a man aged 55 to 70 with acute or convalescent COVID-19.

The gene calls are TRBV7-9 and TRBJ2-2; D not resolved. The CDR3 spans 15 residues. CDR1 and CDR2 (germline): SEHNR, FQNEAQ (reference sequence). Trimming shortened V by 3 bases and J by 1 base, and 9 bases separated the two germline ends. The CDR3: CASSFGPQNTGELFF. The CDR3 DNA reads as TGTGCCAGCAGCTTCGGTCCGCAGAACACCGGGGAGCTGTTTTTT.

The V call is TRBV29-1, the J call TRBJ1-1, with D maybe TRBD1 (6 bases). Trimming removed 3 bases at V and 5 bases at J, with 10 bases between. This CDR3 has 12 amino acids. Germline CDR1 and CDR2: SQVTM and ANQGSEA. The CDR3 DNA reads as TGCAGCGTTGACAGGGGTGGAACTGAAGCTTTCTTT. It encodes CSVDRGGTEAFF.

This clone was seen a single time. The genes are TRBV19 and TRBJ2-1, with 9 bases lining up with TRBD1. In germline, CDR1 is LNHDA, CDR2 SQIVND (reference sequence). The CDR3 length is 13 residues. V trimming: 4 bases; J trimming: 9 bases; junction bases outside the gene matches: 4. The CDR3 DNA follows: TGTGCCAGTAGTACAAGGGACAGGGCTGAGCAGTTCTTC. Translation gives CASSTRDRAEQFF.

The chain has TRBV11-3 and TRBJ1-1; possibly TRBD1 for D (6 bases). The V end was cut by 5 bases, the J end by 11 bases, with 12 bases between. Germline CDR1 and CDR2: SGHNT and YENEEA. The CDR3 sequence is 11 residues long. CDR3 amino acids: CASSQGPEAFF. The CDR3 DNA reads TGTGCCAGCAGCCAGGGGCCGGAGGCTTTCTTT.

V usage is TRBV6-5 and J usage is TRBJ1-6, with D unresolved. The CDR3 has 12 amino acids. Deletions cut 0 bases from V and 10 bases from J, with 4 bases between. Germline V lookup: CDR1 MNHEY, CDR2 SVGAGI. The CDR3 loop is CASSYSQSPLHF. CDR3 in DNA: TGTGCCAGCAGTTACTCTCAGTCACCCCTCCACTTT.

The V gene is TRBV7-2, the J gene TRBJ1-1; a possible D gene is TRBD1 (6 bases). Looked up from germline, CDR1 is SGHTA and CDR2 is FQGNSA. V was shortened by 4 bases and J by 8 bases, with 14 bases between the two germline ends. This CDR3 spans 13 amino acids. In nucleotides, the CDR3 is TGTGCCAGCAGCTCCCTTGGAGGACAGGAAGCTTTCTTT. Its protein is CASSSLGGQEAFF.

In this sample, this clone turned up once. This chain connects TRBV28 to TRBJ1-1; tentatively, D is TRBD1 (6 bases). The V and J ends lost 7 bases and 11 bases respectively, with 14 bases between them. CDR3 size: 11 residues. Germline V gene sequence: CDR1 MDHEN, CDR2 SYDVKM. The CDR3 region has the DNA TGTGCCAGCATCAACAGGGCCCGGGCTTTCTTT. Protein: CASINRARAFF.

The chain carries TRBV7-2 and TRBJ1-3; 7 bases map to TRBD1. CDR3 length: 14 amino acids. CDR1 is SGHTA and CDR2 is FQGNSA in the germline V gene. With V trimmed by 5 bases and J by 4 bases, 5 bases remained unmatched. DNA of the CDR3: TGTGCCAGCAGCCGGACAGGAGACGGAAACACCATATATTTT. Amino acids: CASSRTGDGNTIYF.

The chain links TRBV2 to TRBJ1-5, with 7 nucleotides matching TRBD1. CDR3 size: 13 residues. V lost 4 bases to trimming and J lost 7 bases; unmatched junction nucleotides: 4. CDR1 is SNHLY, CDR2 FYNNEI, per germline. The CDR3 loop is CASSVGGAQPQHF. The DNA of the CDR3 is TGTGCCAGCAGTGTAGGGGGCGCCCAGCCCCAGCATTTT.

The chain employs TRBV11-2 and TRBJ1-2; D possibly corresponds to TRBD1 (5 bases). This CDR3 region has 16 residues. CDR1 is SGHAT, CDR2 FQNNGV, per germline. Trimming stripped 0 bases from V and 3 bases from J, with 14 bases between. Here the CDR3 reads CASSLEGRDLYYGYTF. The CDR3 nucleotides are TGTGCCAGCAGCTTAGAAGGTCGGGACTTGTACTATGGCTACACCTTC.